This entry concerns a single TCR beta chain. Its antigen remains unknown. Adult allogeneic hematopoietic cell transplant recipients with steroid-refractory graft-versus-host disease were prospectively enrolled for research autopsy. The J segment lost 7 bases and the V segment lost 6 bases, leaving 12 bases of the junction unmatched. The germline V gene has CDR1 SGHRS and CDR2 YFSETQ. This CDR3 spans 15 amino acids. This sample is part of a study of tissue T cells after allogeneic stem cell transplantation. Study-wide results and limits: Tissue-detected TCR repertoire was only partly captured by blood and spleen T cells.

TCRbeta CDR3 was sequenced at survey depth with template counts. Here immunoSEQ multiplex PCR was the method, and the copy in TCRdb shows in-frame clones only, minus some. The sample holds about 3,300 clones, roughly 80% seen once. The receptor comes from an older male patient with steroid-refractory graft-versus-host disease after an allogeneic stem cell transplant. The graft donor may be the source of some T cells. The sequencing here drew on small intestine tissue, taken at autopsy. The chain couples TRBV5-1 to TRBJ2-3; the match to TRBD1 covers 9 bases. The CDR3 region has the DNA TGCGCCAGCACCTCCACGGGACAGGGCAGTAATACGCAGTATTTT. The encoded protein is CASTSTGQGSNTQYF.